This entry features one T cell receptor beta chain sequence. It lacks a known antigen. Per-base quality was not reported, and no clone a single base away is much larger than it. The library was obtained by the immunoSEQ multiplex PCR assay. TCRdb retrieved this table from immuneACCESS and kept in-frame rearrangements only. Not all clones are present; in checked studies, unresolved V genes account for under half, and no reason is known for the remainder. Here the sample has some 64,000 clones; 92% occur a single time. The ten top clones hold approximately 2.3% of the sample. These data come from a study of T cell changes during pregnancy in multiple sclerosis (dated by TCRdb to between 2019 and 2020). Turning to the overall study: The study examined how the T cell repertoire changed over the course of pregnancy in women with multiple sclerosis.

In the germline V gene, CDR1 corresponds to SGHRS and CDR2 to YFSETQ. The cysteine opens and the phenylalanine closes a CDR3 of 10 amino acids. The CDR3 DNA has 30 bases and is translated from base 1. Trimming at the junction amounts to 10 bases on V and 5 bases on J, and the germline ends lie 9 bases apart. The rearranged chain carries TRBV5-1 and TRBJ2-5; the D gene cannot be named for sure. Here the sequenced sample was peripheral blood, taken in the first trimester of pregnancy. This TCR was sampled from a female donor with multiple sclerosis, enrolled in a pregnancy study. The DNA sequence follows: TGCGCCGGCCGGCGGGAGACCCAGTACTTC. Its translation reads: CAGRRETQYF. Joined to the reference TRBV5-1 and TRBJ2-5 proteins, this CDR3 gives the full variable domain: KAGVTQTPRYLIKTRGQQVTLSCSPISGHRSVSWYQQTPGQGLQFLFEYFSETQRNKGNFPGRFSGRQFSNSRSEMNVSTLELGDSALYLCAGRRETQYFGPGTRLLVL.